The 3 T cell receptor beta chains below all came from one sample that was sequenced in a study of molecular identifiers for immune sequencing clone quantification. TCRdb re-called the PCR reads with MiXCR, one entry per CDR3 protein. The profile shows 460,000 or so distinct CDR3 sequences, about a fifth of them singletons. The sequenced material came from naive CD8+ T cells from blood, with Jurkat cell RNA spiked in. Subset in this sample: FACS-sorted CD8+CD4-CCR7+CD45RA+ naive T cells. The receptor set was obtained from a human donor in good health. Some libraries in this study had Jurkat cell RNA spiked in.

This clonotype was observed a handful of times. Here the CDR3 DNA reads TGCAGTGCTAGGTCAGGGACTGACTCCTACGAGCAGTACTTC. Amino acid sequence: CSARSGTDSYEQYF. This chain links TRBV20-1 with TRBJ2-7, with D tentatively TRBD2 (6 bases). Per germline, CDR1 DFQATT and CDR2 SNEGSKA (reference sequence). The CDR3 totals 14 residues. The germline V and J ends were trimmed by 3 bases and 0 bases, with 12 bases remaining between them.

About this clonotype itself: At one boundary the junction diverges from the germline segment, which might be a read error. The chain is built from TRBV5-8 and TRBJ1-5, with D possibly matching TRBD1 (5 bases). Germline V gene sequence: CDR1 SGHTS, CDR2 YDEGEE. This CDR3 is 15 amino acids long. CDR3 in DNA: TGTGCCTGCAGCTTGGGGGAGTCGAGCAATCAGCCCCAGCATTTT. Translating it yields CACSLGESSNQPQHF. Full variable domain (remainder filled in from reference TRBV5-8 and TRBJ1-5): EAGVTQSPTHLIKTRGQQATLRCSPISGHTSVYWYQQALGLGLQFLLWYDEGEERNRGNFPPRFSGRQFPNYSSELNVNALELEDSALYLCACSLGESSNQPQHFGDGTRLSIL.

On this clonotype: The germline gene is not matched at one end of the junction; a read error may be the cause. The chain is built from TRBV4-1 and TRBJ2-3, with a possible D match to TRBD1 (6 bases). This CDR3 contains 18 residues. Germline V gives CDR1 MGHRA, CDR2 YSYEKL. The CDR3 sequence: CAGSQFAAGTSSTDTQYF. The CDR3 coding sequence is TGCGCCGGCAGCCAATTTGCGGCCGGGACAAGCAGCACAGATACGCAGTATTTT.